These T cell receptor beta chains were read from a single sample in a study of T-cell reconstitution after alpha-beta-depleted transplantation in children. TCRdb redid the calling of the PCR reads with MiXCR, one entry per CDR3 protein. Among roughly 790,000 distinct CDR3 sequences listed, 16% were seen once. Sequencing used PBMCs, mostly from graft donor cells, obtained 360 days after TCRalphabeta/CD19-depleted stem cell transplant. Receptors were obtained from a male patient between 5 and 17 years old who had a stem cell transplant for acute lymphoblastic leukemia, so the T cells may come from the graft donor. CDR3s include the opening cysteine and the closing phenylalanine or tryptophan. A D gene is named only where the DNA matches it firmly. Only part of the rows carry a size: once, few, many, or a class if the clone is expanded.

D gene,J gene,clone size,CDR3 length,V gene,CDR3 DNA,CDR3 protein
TRBD2,TRBJ2-1,-,20,TRBV11-2,TGTGCCAGCAGCTTAGGTTTAAGACTAGCGGGAGGGAGGGTATACAATGAGCAGTTCTTC,CASSLGLRLAGGRVYNEQFF
TRBD1,TRBJ2-1,-,14,TRBV7-9,TGTGCCAGCAGCCCAGGACAGGAGTACAATGAGCAGTTCTTC,CASSPGQEYNEQFF
TRBD2,TRBJ2-7,-,15,TRBV6-2/TRBV6-3,TGTGCCAGCAGTTACTCGGGGGGAGGGCCCTACGAGCAGTACTTC,CASSYSGGGPYEQYF
-,TRBJ1-1,many,12,TRBV7-9,TGTGCCAGCAGCTTAATGGCAGCTGAAGCTTTCTTT,CASSLMAAEAFF
-,TRBJ2-7,-,12,TRBV7-9,TGTGCCCTCATAGCGGACTCCTACGAGCAGTACTTC,CALIADSYEQYF
TRBD1,TRBJ2-5,once,16,TRBV29-1,TGCAGCGTTGATGGGACAGGACCCGTGTTTGGGGAGACCCAGTACTTC,CSVDGTGPVFGETQYF
-,TRBJ2-5,-,14,TRBV5-1,TGCGCCAGCAGCTTGACAGGGTACGCGGGGGCCCAGTACTTC,CASSLTGYAGAQYF
-,TRBJ1-4,-,9,TRBV20-1,TGCAGTCTGCGGGACCTCGGGGAGTGG,CSLRDLGEW
-,TRBJ2-7,-,14,TRBV7-7,TGTGCCAGCGCCCAGGAAAACAGGCCCTACGAGCAGTACTTC,CASAQENRPYEQYF
-,TRBJ2-5,few,14,TRBV4-2,TGTGCCAGCAGCCAAGTCGTATCCGGGCAGACCCAGTACTTC,CASSQVVSGQTQYF
-,TRBJ1-1,few,13,TRBV5-1,TGCGCCAGTCTTCTCACAGAGGGCACTGAAGCTTTCTTT,CASLLTEGTEAFF
TRBD2,TRBJ2-2,many,14,TRBV4-1,TGCGCCAGCAGATTGGCGGGAGTCACCGGGGAGCTGTTTTTT,CASRLAGVTGELFF
-,TRBJ1-5,few,17,TRBV4-2,TGTGCCAGCAGCCAAGGGGGAGACAGGAGTAGCAATCAGCCCCAGCATTTT,CASSQGGDRSSNQPQHF
-,TRBJ2-3,-,16,TRBV28,TGTGCCAGCAGTGCGGACTGGACTATACTCACAGATACGCAGTATTTT,CASSADWTILTDTQYF
-,TRBJ2-7,few,14,TRBV4-1,TGCGCCAGCAGCCTCCGGTTGGTTGGCGGTCAGCAGTACTTC,CASSLRLVGGQQYF
TRBD2,TRBJ2-6,many,18,TRBV27,TGTGCCAGCAGTTTATCGGGGAGGGTGTCTGGAGGGGCCAACGTCCTGACTTTC,CASSLSGRVSGGANVLTF
-,TRBJ2-3,-,16,TRBV18,TGTGCCAGCTCACCAGAGGTAGCGGAAGCCCTCAATACGCAGTATTTT,CASSPEVAEALNTQYF